The entry below gives a single T cell receptor beta chain sequence along with its context. Antigen unknown. The data stem from a study of blood T cells in healthy people across ages. A second roughly 6 to 11 cycle PCR used barcoded and J-beta primers. TCRdb reanalysed the 5' RACE reads using MiXCR and keeps one entry per CDR3 protein. The sample carries roughly 720,000 distinct CDR3 sequences, 40% to 65% recorded once. Whole-study results and caveats: Strong correlation linked observed beta diversity and percent naive T cells.

The ends were cut back, 5 bases at V and 8 bases at J, with 7 bases in the middle. Germline V CDR1 and CDR2: SEHNR, FQNEAQ (reference sequence). The CDR3 has 11 amino acids. The rearrangement uses TRBV7-9 and TRBJ2-1; D possibly uses TRBD1 or TRBD2 (5 bases each). The TCR sequence derives from a man older than 75 in good health. The sequencing sample was made of blood. For the CDR3, the DNA is TGTGCCAGCAGCGGGACGGATGAGCAGTTCTTC. Protein sequence: CASSGTDEQFF.